This TCR beta chain is from a study of control samples from healthy donors and cancer patients. TCRdb's table, derived via immunoSEQ multiplex PCR, lists solely in-frame clones and lacks some. The sample has more than 50,000 clones, roughly 85% seen once; the top ten hold 4.5% to 6%. CDR3 length: 15 amino acids. The V gene's germline CDR1 is LGHDT and CDR2 YNNKEL (reference sequence). Trimming pared 1 base from V and 4 bases from J, leaving 10 bases between. Sequenced input: blood. The receptor comes from a man between 35 and 55 years old in good health. The V call is TRBV3-1 (or the pseudogene TRBV3-2), the J call TRBJ1-4; the D is unclear. The CDR3 DNA reads as TGTGCCAGCAGCCAAGTGGCCCAGCTTAATGAAAAACTGTTTTTT. Translating it yields CASSQVAQLNEKLFF.